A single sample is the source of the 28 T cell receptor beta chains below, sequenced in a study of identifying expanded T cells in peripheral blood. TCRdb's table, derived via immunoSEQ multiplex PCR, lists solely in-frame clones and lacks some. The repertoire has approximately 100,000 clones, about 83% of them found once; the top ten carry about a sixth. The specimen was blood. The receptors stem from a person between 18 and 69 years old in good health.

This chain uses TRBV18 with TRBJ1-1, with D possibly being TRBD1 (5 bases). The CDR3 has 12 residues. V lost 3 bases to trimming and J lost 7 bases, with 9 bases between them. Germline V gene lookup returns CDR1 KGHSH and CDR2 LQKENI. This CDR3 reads CASSPNRREAFF. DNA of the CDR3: TGTGCCAGCTCACCTAACAGGCGTGAAGCTTTCTTT.

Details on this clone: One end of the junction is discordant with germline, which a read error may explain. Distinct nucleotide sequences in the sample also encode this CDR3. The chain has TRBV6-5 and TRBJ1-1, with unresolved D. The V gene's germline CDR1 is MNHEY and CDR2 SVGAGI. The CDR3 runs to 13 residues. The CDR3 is CASSYSVNTEAFF. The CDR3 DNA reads TGTGCAAGCAGTTACTCGGTGAACACTGAAGCTTTCTTT.

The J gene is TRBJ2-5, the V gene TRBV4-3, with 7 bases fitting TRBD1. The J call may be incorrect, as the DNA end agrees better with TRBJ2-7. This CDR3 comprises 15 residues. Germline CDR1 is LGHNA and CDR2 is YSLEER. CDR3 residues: CASSQLGDSSYEQYF. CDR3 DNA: TGCGCCAGCAGCCAACTAGGGGACAGCTCCTACGAGCAGTACTTC.

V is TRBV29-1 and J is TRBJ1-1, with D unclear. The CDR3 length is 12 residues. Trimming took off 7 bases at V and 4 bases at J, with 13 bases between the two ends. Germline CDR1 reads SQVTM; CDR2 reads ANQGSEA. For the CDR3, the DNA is TGCAGCGCTGGGTTGGCGACCACTGAAGCTTTCTTT. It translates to CSAGLATTEAFF. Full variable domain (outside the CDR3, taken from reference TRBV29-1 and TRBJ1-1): SAVISQKPSRDICQRGTSLTIQCQVDSQVTMMFWYRQQPGQSLTLIATANQGSEATYESGFVIDKFPISRPNLTFSTLTVSNMSPEDSSIYLCSAGLATTEAFFGQGTRLTVV.

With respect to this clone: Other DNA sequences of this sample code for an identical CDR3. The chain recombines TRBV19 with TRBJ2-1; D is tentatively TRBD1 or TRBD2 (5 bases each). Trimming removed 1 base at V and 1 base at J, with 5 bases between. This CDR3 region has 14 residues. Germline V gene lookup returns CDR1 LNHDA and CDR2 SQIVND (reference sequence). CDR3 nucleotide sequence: TGTGCCAGTAGTATAGGGGGGTCCTACAATGAGCAGTTCTTC. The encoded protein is CASSIGGSYNEQFF.

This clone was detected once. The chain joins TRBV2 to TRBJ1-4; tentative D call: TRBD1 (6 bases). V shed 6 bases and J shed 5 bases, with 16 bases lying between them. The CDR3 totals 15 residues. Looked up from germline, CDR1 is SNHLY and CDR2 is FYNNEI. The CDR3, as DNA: TGTGCCAGCAGCGGGGCGGCAGGACAGAATGAAAAACTGTTTTTT. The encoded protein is CASSGAAGQNEKLFF.

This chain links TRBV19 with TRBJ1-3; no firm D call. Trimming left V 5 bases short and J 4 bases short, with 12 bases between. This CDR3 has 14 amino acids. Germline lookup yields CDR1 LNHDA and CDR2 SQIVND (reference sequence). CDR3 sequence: CASSVGTAGNTIYF. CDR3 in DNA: TGTGCCAGTAGTGTTGGCACCGCAGGAAACACCATATATTTT.

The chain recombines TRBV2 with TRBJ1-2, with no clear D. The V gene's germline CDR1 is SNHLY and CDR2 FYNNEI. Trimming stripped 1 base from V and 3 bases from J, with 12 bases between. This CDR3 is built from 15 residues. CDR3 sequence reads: CASSEEVFRDYGYTF. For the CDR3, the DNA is TGTGCCAGCAGTGAAGAGGTCTTCCGGGACTATGGCTACACCTTC.

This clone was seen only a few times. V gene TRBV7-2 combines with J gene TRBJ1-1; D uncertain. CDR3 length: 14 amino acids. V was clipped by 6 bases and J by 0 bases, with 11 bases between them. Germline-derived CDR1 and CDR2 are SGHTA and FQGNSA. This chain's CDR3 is CASSPMGMNTEAFF. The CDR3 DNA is TGTGCCAGCAGTCCCATGGGTATGAACACTGAAGCTTTCTTT.

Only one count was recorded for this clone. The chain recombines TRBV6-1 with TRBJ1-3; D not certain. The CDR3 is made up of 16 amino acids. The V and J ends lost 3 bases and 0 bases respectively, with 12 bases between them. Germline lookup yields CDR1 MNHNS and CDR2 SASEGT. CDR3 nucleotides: TGTGCCAGCAGTGATCCCCGGATAAGCTCTGGAAACACCATATATTTT. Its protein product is CASSDPRISSGNTIYF.

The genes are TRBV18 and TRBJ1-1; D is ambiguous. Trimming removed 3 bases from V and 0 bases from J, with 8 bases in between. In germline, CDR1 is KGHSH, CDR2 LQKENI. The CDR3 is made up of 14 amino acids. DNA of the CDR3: TGTGCCAGCTCACCCCAGCAGATGAACACTGAAGCTTTCTTT. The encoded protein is CASSPQQMNTEAFF.

CDR3 region: CASGLLGSGNTIYF. The CDR3 nucleotides read TGTGCCAGCGGTTTGCTCGGCTCTGGAAACACCATATATTTT. J is TRBJ1-3 and V is TRBV6-5, with D unresolved. The V end lost 8 bases, the J end lost 0 bases, and 11 bases lay between the germline ends. Germline CDR1 reads MNHEY; CDR2 reads SVGAGI. This CDR3 region has 14 residues.

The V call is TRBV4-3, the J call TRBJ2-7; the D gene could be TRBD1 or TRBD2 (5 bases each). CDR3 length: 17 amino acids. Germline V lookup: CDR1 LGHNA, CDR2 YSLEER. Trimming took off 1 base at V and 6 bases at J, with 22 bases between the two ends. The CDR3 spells CASSQVSGTIPMGEQYF. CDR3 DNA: TGCGCCAGCAGCCAAGTCTCAGGGACCATCCCTATGGGCGAGCAGTACTTC.

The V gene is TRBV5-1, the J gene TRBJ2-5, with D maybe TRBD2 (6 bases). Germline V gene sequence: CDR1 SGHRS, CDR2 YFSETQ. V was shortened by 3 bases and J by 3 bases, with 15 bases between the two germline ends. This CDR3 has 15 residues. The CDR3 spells CASSSLGRGEETQYF. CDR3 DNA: TGCGCCAGCAGCTCGCTGGGCCGCGGGGAAGAGACCCAGTACTTC.

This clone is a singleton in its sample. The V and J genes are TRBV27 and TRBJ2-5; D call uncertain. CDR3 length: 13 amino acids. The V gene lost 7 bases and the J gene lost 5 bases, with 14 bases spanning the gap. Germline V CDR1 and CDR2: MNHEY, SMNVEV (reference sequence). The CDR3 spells CASMKPGEETQYF. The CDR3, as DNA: TGTGCCAGCATGAAGCCCGGCGAGGAGACCCAGTACTTC.

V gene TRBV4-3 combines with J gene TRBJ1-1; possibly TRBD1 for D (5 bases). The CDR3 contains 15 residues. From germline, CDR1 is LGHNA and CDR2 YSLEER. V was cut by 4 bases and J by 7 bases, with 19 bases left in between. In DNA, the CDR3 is TGCGCCAGCAGCCCAGCCGGAGGGACGTACGGTGAAGCTTTCTTT. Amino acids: CASSPAGGTYGEAFF.

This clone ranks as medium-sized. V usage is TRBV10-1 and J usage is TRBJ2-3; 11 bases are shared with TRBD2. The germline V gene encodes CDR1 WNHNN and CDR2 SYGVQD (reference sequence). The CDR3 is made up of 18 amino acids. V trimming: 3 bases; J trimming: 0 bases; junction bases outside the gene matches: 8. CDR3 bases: TGCGCCAGCAGTGAATCCCCCCGGACTAGCGGGAGCACAGATACGCAGTATTTT. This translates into CASSESPRTSGSTDTQYF.

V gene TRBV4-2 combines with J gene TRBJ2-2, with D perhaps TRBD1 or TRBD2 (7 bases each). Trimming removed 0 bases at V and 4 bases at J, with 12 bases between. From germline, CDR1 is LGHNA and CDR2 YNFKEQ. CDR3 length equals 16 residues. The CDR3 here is CASSQEGGGLTGELFF. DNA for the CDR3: TGTGCCAGCAGCCAAGAGGGAGGGGGCCTCACCGGGGAGCTGTTTTTT.

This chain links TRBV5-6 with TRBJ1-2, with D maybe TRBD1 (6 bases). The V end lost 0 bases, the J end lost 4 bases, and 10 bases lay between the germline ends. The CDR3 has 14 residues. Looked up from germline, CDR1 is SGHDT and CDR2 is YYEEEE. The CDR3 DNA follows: TGTGCCAGCAGCTTGGCCGGGACATTCTATGGCTACACCTTC. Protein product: CASSLAGTFYGYTF.

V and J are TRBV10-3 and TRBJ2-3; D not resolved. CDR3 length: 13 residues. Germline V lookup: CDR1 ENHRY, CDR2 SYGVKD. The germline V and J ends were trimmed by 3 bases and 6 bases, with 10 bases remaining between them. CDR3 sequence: CAISDRLADTQYF. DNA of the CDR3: TGTGCCATCAGTGATCGACTTGCGGATACGCAGTATTTT.

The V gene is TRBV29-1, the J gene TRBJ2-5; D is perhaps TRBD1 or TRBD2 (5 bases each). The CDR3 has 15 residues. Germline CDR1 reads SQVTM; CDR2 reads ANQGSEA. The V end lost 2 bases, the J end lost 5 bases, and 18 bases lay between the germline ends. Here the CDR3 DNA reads TGCAGCGTTGAAACTAGGCAGGGCCTACTCGAGACCCAGTACTTC. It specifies CSVETRQGLLETQYF. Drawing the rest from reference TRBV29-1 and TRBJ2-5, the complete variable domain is SAVISQKPSRDICQRGTSLTIQCQVDSQVTMMFWYRQQPGQSLTLIATANQGSEATYESGFVIDKFPISRPNLTFSTLTVSNMSPEDSSIYLCSVETRQGLLETQYFGPGTRLLVL.

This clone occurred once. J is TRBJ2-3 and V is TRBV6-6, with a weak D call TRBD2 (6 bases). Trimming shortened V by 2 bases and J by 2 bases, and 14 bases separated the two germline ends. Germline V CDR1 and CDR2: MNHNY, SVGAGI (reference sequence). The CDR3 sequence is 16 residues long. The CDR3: CASSYGAGTVTDTQYF. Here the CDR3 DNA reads TGTGCCAGCAGTTACGGTGCGGGGACGGTCACAGATACGCAGTATTTT.

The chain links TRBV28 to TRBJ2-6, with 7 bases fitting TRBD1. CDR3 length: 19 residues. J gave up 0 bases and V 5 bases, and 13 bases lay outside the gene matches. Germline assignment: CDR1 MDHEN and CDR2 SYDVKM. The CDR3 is CASSPRQGNTGSGANVLTF. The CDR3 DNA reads TGTGCCAGCAGTCCGAGACAGGGAAACACTGGCTCTGGGGCCAACGTCCTGACTTTC.

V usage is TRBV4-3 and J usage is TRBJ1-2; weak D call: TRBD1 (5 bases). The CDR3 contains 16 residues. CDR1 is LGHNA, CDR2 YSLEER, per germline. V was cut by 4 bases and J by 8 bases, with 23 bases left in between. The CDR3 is CASSPRRAGTSLGYTF. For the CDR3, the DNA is TGCGCCAGCAGCCCAAGAAGAGCCGGGACGTCTCTAGGCTACACCTTC.

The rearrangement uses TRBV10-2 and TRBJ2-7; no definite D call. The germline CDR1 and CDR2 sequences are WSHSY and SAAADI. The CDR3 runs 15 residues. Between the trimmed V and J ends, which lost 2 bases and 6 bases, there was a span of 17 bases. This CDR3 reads CASSERNRGSREQYF. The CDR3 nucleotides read TGCGCCAGCAGTGAGCGTAATCGTGGTAGCCGCGAGCAGTACTTC.

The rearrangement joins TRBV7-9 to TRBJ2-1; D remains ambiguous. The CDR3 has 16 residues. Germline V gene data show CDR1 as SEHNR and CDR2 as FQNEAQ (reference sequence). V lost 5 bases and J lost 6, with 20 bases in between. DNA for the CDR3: TGTGCCAGCAGCACCCCCATACGACTTGGTAGCAATGAGCAGTTCTTC. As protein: CASSTPIRLGSNEQFF.

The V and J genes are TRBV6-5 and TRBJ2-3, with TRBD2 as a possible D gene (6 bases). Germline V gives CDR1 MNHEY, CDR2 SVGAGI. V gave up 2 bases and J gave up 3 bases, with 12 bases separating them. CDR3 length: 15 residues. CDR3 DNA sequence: TGTGCCAGCAGTTACGTACGGGGGACTACAGATACGCAGTATTTT. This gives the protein CASSYVRGTTDTQYF.

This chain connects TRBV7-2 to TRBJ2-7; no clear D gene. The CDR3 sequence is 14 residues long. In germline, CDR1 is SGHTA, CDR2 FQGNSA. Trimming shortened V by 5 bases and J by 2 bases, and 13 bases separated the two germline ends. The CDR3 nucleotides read TGTGCCAGCAGCCCCCGGGCCAGGCCCTACGAGCAGTACTTC. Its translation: CASSPRARPYEQYF. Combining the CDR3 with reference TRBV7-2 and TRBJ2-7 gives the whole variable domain GAGVSQSPSNKVTEKGKDVELRCDPISGHTALYWYRQSLGQGLEFLIYFQGNSAPDKSGLPSDRFSAERTGGSVSTLTIQRTQQEDSAVYLCASSPRARPYEQYFGPGTRLTVT.